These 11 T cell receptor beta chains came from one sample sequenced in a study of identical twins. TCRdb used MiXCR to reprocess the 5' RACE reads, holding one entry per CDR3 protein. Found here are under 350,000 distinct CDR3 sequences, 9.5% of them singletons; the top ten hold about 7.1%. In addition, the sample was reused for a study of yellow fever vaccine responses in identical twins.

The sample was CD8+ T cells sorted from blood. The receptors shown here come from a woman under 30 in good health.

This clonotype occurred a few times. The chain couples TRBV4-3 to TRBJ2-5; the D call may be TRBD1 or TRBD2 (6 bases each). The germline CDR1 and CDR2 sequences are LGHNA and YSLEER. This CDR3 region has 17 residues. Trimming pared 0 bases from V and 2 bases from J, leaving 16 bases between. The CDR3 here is CASSQDWGASPQETQYF. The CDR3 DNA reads TGCGCCAGCAGCCAAGATTGGGGGGCGAGCCCGCAAGAGACCCAGTACTTC.

Here the CDR3 reads CASSYGRGTEAFF. The CDR3 region has the DNA TGTGCCAGCAGTTATGGGAGAGGGACTGAAGCTTTCTTT. V and J are TRBV6-2 or TRBV6-3 and TRBJ1-1; no definite D call. The ends were cut back, 3 bases at V and 5 bases at J, with 10 bases in the middle. The CDR3 contains 13 residues. CDR1 is MNHEY, CDR2 SVGEGT, per germline.

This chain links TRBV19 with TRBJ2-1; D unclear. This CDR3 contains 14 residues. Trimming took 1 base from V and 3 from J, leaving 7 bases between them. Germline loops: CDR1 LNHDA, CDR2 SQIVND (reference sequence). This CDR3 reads CASSIGVSYNEQFF. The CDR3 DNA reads TGTGCCAGTAGTATAGGGGTCAGCTACAATGAGCAGTTCTTC.

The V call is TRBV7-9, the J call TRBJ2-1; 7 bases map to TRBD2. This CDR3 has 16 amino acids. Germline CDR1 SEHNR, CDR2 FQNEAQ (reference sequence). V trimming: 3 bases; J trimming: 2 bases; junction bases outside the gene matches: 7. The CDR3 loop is CASSFRAGTPYNEQFF. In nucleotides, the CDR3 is TGTGCCAGCAGCTTTCGAGCGGGGACCCCCTACAATGAGCAGTTCTTC.

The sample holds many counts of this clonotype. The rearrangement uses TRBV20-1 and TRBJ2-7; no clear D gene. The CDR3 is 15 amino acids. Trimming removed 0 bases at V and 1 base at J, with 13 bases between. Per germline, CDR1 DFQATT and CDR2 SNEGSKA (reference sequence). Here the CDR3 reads CSARDRSGYSYEQYF. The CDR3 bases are TGCAGTGCTAGAGATCGGTCTGGCTATTCCTACGAGCAGTACTTC.

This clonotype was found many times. The CDR3 sequence is CSVLLSTATNEKLFF. Written as DNA, the CDR3 is TGCAGCGTCCTTTTATCTACTGCAACTAATGAAAAACTGTTTTTT. The chain is built from TRBV29-1 and TRBJ1-4; D not certain. The germline gives CDR1 SQVTM, CDR2 ANQGSEA. V lost 6 bases to trimming and J lost 0 bases, with 14 bases between them. The CDR3 runs 15 residues. Looking up the rest from reference TRBV29-1 and TRBJ1-4 gives the full variable domain: SAVISQKPSRDICQRGTSLTIQCQVDSQVTMMFWYRQQPGQSLTLIATANQGSEATYESGFVIDKFPISRPNLTFSTLTVSNMSPEDSSIYLCSVLLSTATNEKLFFGSGTQLSVL.

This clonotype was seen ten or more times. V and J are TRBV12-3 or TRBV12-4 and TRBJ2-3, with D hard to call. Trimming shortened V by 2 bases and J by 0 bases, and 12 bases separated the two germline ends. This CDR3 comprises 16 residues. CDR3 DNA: TGTGCCAGCAGTTTATCCGGGTCAATCAGCACAGATACGCAGTATTTT. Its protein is CASSLSGSISTDTQYF.

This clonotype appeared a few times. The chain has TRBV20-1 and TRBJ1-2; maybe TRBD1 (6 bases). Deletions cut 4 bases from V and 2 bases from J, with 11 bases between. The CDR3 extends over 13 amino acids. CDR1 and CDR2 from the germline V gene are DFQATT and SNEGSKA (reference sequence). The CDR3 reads CSATDQGNYGYTF. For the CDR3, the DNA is TGCAGTGCTACGGACCAGGGGAACTATGGCTACACCTTC.

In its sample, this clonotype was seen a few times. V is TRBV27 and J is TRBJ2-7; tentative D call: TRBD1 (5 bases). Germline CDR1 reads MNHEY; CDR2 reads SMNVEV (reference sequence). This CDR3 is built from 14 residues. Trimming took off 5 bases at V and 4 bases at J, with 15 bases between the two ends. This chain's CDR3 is CASSARDGVYEQYF. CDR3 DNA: TGTGCCAGCAGTGCCAGGGATGGAGTATACGAGCAGTACTTC.

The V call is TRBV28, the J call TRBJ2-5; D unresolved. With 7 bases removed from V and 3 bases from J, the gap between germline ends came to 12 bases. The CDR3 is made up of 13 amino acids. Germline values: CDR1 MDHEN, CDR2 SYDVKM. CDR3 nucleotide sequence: TGTGCCAGCACACCCCTCCGGGAAGAGACCCAGTACTTC. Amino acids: CASTPLREETQYF.

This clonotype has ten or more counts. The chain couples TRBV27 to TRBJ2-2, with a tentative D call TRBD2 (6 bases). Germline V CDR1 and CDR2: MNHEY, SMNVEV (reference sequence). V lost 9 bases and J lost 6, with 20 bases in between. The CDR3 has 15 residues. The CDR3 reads CASGTGASAAGELFF. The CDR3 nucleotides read TGTGCCAGTGGGACCGGGGCTAGCGCGGCCGGGGAGCTGTTTTTT.